This T cell receptor (beta chain) was recorded in a study of CD8+CD57+ T cells in acquired aplastic anemia. Study-level background: Mean yield of DNA from sorted CD4+ and CD8+ cells was approximately 3 ug. Study outcomes and limitations: Levels of CD8+ Simpson's diversity were not significantly distinct in patients versus controls. Researchers report that 25 to 35 CD8+ CDR3 sequences appeared in both patients and controls.

About this clonotype itself: Its specificity is unknown.

CDR3 and TCR beta VDJ profiling relied on genomic DNA as the template. TCRdb re-analysed the reads in MiXCR, keeping a single row per CDR3 protein. The sample has 200,000 to 250,000 distinct CDR3 sequences, roughly 35% seen once. Germline CDR1 SNHLY, CDR2 FYNNEI. V lost 8 bases and J lost 2, with 18 bases in between. The CDR3 runs to 15 residues. V is TRBV2 and J is TRBJ1-2; tentatively, D is TRBD1 (6 bases). Sequencing was carried out using sorted CD4+, CD8+, or CD8+CD57+ T cells (not recorded which) from PBMCs. This receptor was identified in a human donor in good health, serving as a control. The CDR3 loop reads CASSGSGTPNYGYTF. The CDR3 nucleotides read TGTGCCAGCTCAGGATCCGGGACACCGAACTATGGCTACACCTTC.